The clone carrying this TCR beta chain appeared once. This CDR3 is also generated by other DNA sequences in the sample. The assay was immunoSEQ multiplex PCR, and TCRdb's table has in-frame clones only and misses some. The sample includes 950,000 to 1,300,000 clones, roughly 80% of them seen just once. V lost 5 bases, J lost 1 base, and 2 bases stayed unmatched. Germline CDR1 is GTSNPN and CDR2 is SVGIG (reference sequence). The CDR3 runs 14 residues. This record belongs to a study of shared clonotypes between healthy human individuals. This chain connects TRBV30 to TRBJ1-2; 12 bases are a match to TRBD1. Sequencing was done on a sample of memory CD4+ T cells sorted from blood. The subset is: CD45RA-negative fraction. This receptor was taken from a young man in good health. The CDR3 bases are TGTGCCTGGGGGACAGGGGGCCTTAACTATGGCTACACCTTC. It specifies CAWGTGGLNYGYTF. The variable domain in full, with the rest retrieved from reference TRBV30 and TRBJ1-2, is SQTIHQWPATLVQPVGSPLSLECTVEGTSNPNLYWYRQAAGRGLQLLFYSVGIGQISSEVPQNLSASRPQDRQFILSSKKLLLSDSGFYLCAWGTGGLNYGYTFGSGTRLTVV.